Below, 20 T cell receptor beta chains from the same sample are listed, as sequenced in a study of cytomegalovirus exposure and HLA in healthy donors. The PCR used 60 Vbeta and 13 Jbeta primers. Libraries were prepared by immunoSEQ multiplex PCR; TCRdb keeps only in-frame clonotypes and omits some of them. The sample records 250,000 to 350,000 clones, 86% being singletons. Sequenced input: PBMCs. The source of these receptors is a middle-aged man in good health and CMV-seropositive.

The chain is built from TRBV11-2 and TRBJ2-7, with D maybe TRBD1 (5 bases). CDR1 and CDR2 from the germline V gene are SGHAT and FQNNGV. The CDR3 is made up of 15 amino acids. V dropped 3 bases and J dropped 5 bases, with 17 bases sitting between them. The CDR3 is CASSFDRPAVHEQYF. The CDR3, as DNA: TGTGCCAGCAGCTTCGACAGACCGGCGGTCCACGAGCAGTACTTC. Full variable domain (missing parts from reference TRBV11-2 and TRBJ2-7): EAGVAQSPRYKIIEKRQSVAFWCNPISGHATLYWYQQILGQGPKLLIQFQNNGVVDDSQLPKDRFSAERLKGVDSTLKIQPAKLEDSAVYLCASSFDRPAVHEQYFGPGTRLTVT.

V gene TRBV14 combines with J gene TRBJ2-1; 8 bases agree with TRBD2. The CDR3 has 14 residues. Germline V CDR1 and CDR2: SGHDN, FVKESK. V gave up 3 bases and J gave up 4 bases; unmatched junction bases: 2. This CDR3 is CASSHAGGYNEQFF. Written as DNA, the CDR3 is TGTGCCAGCAGCCACGCGGGAGGTTACAATGAGCAGTTCTTC.

The rearrangement joins TRBV2 to TRBJ2-2; D gene unclear. From germline, CDR1 is SNHLY and CDR2 FYNNEI. The CDR3 loop spans 11 amino acids. V shed 8 bases and J shed 7 bases, with 8 bases lying between them. CDR3 loop: CASDFGGELFF. The CDR3 DNA is TGTGCCAGCGACTTCGGCGGGGAGCTGTTTTTT. The full variable domain, rest sourced from reference TRBV2 and TRBJ2-2, is EPEVTQTPSHQVTQMGQEVILRCVPISNHLYFYWYRQILGQKVEFLVSFYNNEISEKSEIFDDQFSVERPDGSNFTLKIRSTKLEDSAMYFCASDFGGELFFGEGSRLTVL.

This chain links TRBV27 with TRBJ2-7; TRBD1 matches 7 bases. Germline V gene data show CDR1 as MNHEY and CDR2 as SMNVEV (reference sequence). This CDR3 comprises 14 residues. V shed 5 bases and J 5 bases; nucleotides not matched to a gene: 9. CDR3 nucleotides: TGTGCCAGCAGTCTACGACAGGGTGGGGACGAGCAGTACTTC. It specifies CASSLRQGGDEQYF.

The V call is TRBV5-1, the J call TRBJ1-2, with 7 bases aligning to TRBD1. This CDR3 is 14 amino acids long. CDR1 and CDR2 from the germline V gene are SGHRS and YFSETQ. J gave up 8 bases and V 0 bases, and 7 bases lay outside the gene matches. The CDR3 coding sequence is TGCGCCAGCAGCTTGGACTCAGGGGGGCGAGGCTACACCTTC. It encodes CASSLDSGGRGYTF. The whole variable domain, remainder taken from reference TRBV5-1 and TRBJ1-2, is KAGVTQTPRYLIKTRGQQVTLSCSPISGHRSVSWYQQTPGQGLQFLFEYFSETQRNKGNFPGRFSGRQFSNSRSEMNVSTLELGDSALYLCASSLDSGGRGYTFGSGTRLTVV.

J is TRBJ1-1 and V is TRBV28, with D hard to call. CDR1 is MDHEN and CDR2 is SYDVKM in the germline V gene. V dropped 6 bases and J dropped 0 bases, with 8 bases sitting between them. This CDR3 contains 13 residues. The CDR3 sequence is CASRQPLNTEAFF. DNA of the CDR3: TGTGCCAGCAGACAGCCCTTGAACACTGAAGCTTTCTTT. Full variable domain (outside the CDR3, taken from reference TRBV28 and TRBJ1-1): DVKVTQSSRYLVKRTGEKVFLECVQDMDHENMFWYRQDPGLGLRLIYFSYDVKMKEKGDIPEGYSVSREKKERFSLILESASTNQTSMYLCASRQPLNTEAFFGQGTRLTVV.

The V gene is TRBV27, the J gene TRBJ1-1, with D uncertain. V was shortened by 3 bases and J by 7 bases, with 21 bases between the two germline ends. Germline CDR1 is MNHEY and CDR2 is SMNVEV (reference sequence). This CDR3 spans 16 amino acids. The CDR3 DNA follows: TGTGCCAGCAGTTTTTATGGTCGCGCGGATAAGGTTGAAGCTTTCTTT. Residues: CASSFYGRADKVEAFF.

V usage is TRBV5-1 and J usage is TRBJ2-1; 7 positions agree with TRBD1. The germline V gene encodes CDR1 SGHRS and CDR2 YFSETQ. Losses at the gene ends were 9 bases for V and 5 bases for J; bases not matched to a gene: 14. The CDR3 length is 15 residues. The CDR3 sequence is CATSRGDSTNNEQFF. CDR3 nucleotides: TGCGCCACATCGAGAGGGGACAGCACCAACAATGAGCAGTTCTTC.

The V gene is TRBV5-4, the J gene TRBJ2-3, with unresolved D. The CDR3 contains 13 residues. Germline V lookup: CDR1 SGHNT, CDR2 YYREEE (reference sequence). V was shortened by 0 bases and J by 2 bases, with 4 bases between the two germline ends. The CDR3 region is CASSLGHTDTQYF. As DNA, the CDR3 is TGTGCCAGCAGCTTGGGGCACACAGATACGCAGTATTTT. The entire variable domain, with the rest obtained from reference TRBV5-4 and TRBJ2-3, is as follows: ETGVTQSPTHLIKTRGQQVTLRCSSQSGHNTVSWYQQALGQGPQFIFQYYREEENGRGNFPPRFSGLQFPNYSSELNVNALELDDSALYLCASSLGHTDTQYFGPGTRLTVL.

The V call is TRBV2, the J call TRBJ2-5; 7 bases are shared with TRBD1. The trim removed 8 bases at V and 12 bases at J, leaving 9 bases unmatched. This CDR3 has 11 residues. The germline CDR1 and CDR2 sequences are SNHLY and FYNNEI. Written as DNA, the CDR3 is TGTGCCAGCGGAAACAGGGGTTCCGAGTACTTC. This translates into CASGNRGSEYF.

The rearrangement links TRBV7-8 to TRBJ1-4, with a weak D call TRBD1 (5 bases). Trimming pared 2 bases from V and 0 bases from J, leaving 13 bases between. Per germline, CDR1 SGHVS and CDR2 FQNEAQ. CDR3 length: 17 amino acids. The CDR3 loop reads CASSLPDSEATNEKLFF. In DNA form, the CDR3 reads TGTGCCAGCAGCTTACCCGACAGCGAAGCAACTAATGAAAAACTGTTTTTT.

This sequence joins TRBV2 and TRBJ1-5, with 10 bases that match TRBD1. This CDR3 region has 16 residues. The ends lost 6 bases at V and 2 bases at J; junction bases unmatched: 7. CDR1 is SNHLY and CDR2 is FYNNEI in the germline V gene. This chain's CDR3 is CASRHGDRGRNQPQHF. The CDR3 DNA follows: TGTGCCAGCAGACACGGGGACAGGGGTCGCAATCAGCCCCAGCATTTT.

This clone was recorded a few times. V gene TRBV5-1 combines with J gene TRBJ2-7; 7 bases map to TRBD1. The V gene's germline CDR1 is SGHRS and CDR2 YFSETQ. Trimming at V came to 3 bases and at J to 0 bases, leaving 6 bases not matched to a gene. The CDR3 contains 15 residues. The CDR3 bases are TGCGCCAGCAGCTGGGACAGAACGACCTCCTACGAGCAGTACTTC. Protein product: CASSWDRTTSYEQYF.

This clone turned up a few times. The rearrangement joins TRBV5-1 to TRBJ1-1, with D perhaps TRBD1 (6 bases). The CDR3 has 16 amino acids. With 2 bases removed from V and 2 bases from J, the gap between germline ends came to 16 bases. Germline CDR1 SGHRS, CDR2 YFSETQ. The CDR3 region is CASSFSSGTLNTEAFF. CDR3 coding DNA: TGCGCCAGCAGCTTCAGCTCCGGGACACTTAACACTGAAGCTTTCTTT.

This clone was detected only once. The genes are TRBV18 and TRBJ1-4; a possible D gene is TRBD1 (5 bases). Germline lookup yields CDR1 KGHSH and CDR2 LQKENI. V lost 2 bases, J lost 6 bases, and 19 bases lay in between. The CDR3 has 17 amino acids. The CDR3, as DNA: TGTGCCAGCTCACCAACGACGGTAGTGGGGGGATATGAAAAACTGTTTTTT. This translates into CASSPTTVVGGYEKLFF.

V and J are TRBV5-1 and TRBJ2-7, with 7 nucleotides matching TRBD2. The germline CDR1 and CDR2 sequences are SGHRS and YFSETQ. V shed 1 base, J shed 4 bases, and the junction held 11 bases outside the gene matches. CDR3 length: 16 residues. The CDR3 loop reads CASSLRVAGTMYEQYF. CDR3 nucleotide sequence: TGCGCCAGCAGCTTGCGCGTGGCAGGGACTATGTACGAGCAGTACTTC.

The chain has TRBV11-2 and TRBJ2-1; TRBD2 agrees at 10 bases. This CDR3 comprises 16 residues. V dropped 4 bases and J dropped 7; count of bases not matched to a gene: 10. Germline CDR1 and CDR2: SGHAT and FQNNGV. The CDR3 DNA reads as TGTGCCAGCAGCTCCTTAGCGGGAGGCCGTGGAAATGAGCAGTTCTTC. Its protein is CASSSLAGGRGNEQFF.

This sequence joins TRBV30 and TRBJ2-7; possible D gene TRBD1, 6 bases. The CDR3 contains 14 residues. Germline V gives CDR1 GTSNPN, CDR2 SVGIG (reference sequence). With 2 bases removed from V and 9 bases from J, the gap between germline ends came to 20 bases. CDR3 amino acids: CAWSLTGRVDGQYF. DNA for the CDR3: TGTGCCTGGAGTCTGACAGGCAGGGTGGACGGGCAGTACTTC.

This clone was counted between two and nine times. The chain employs TRBV19 and TRBJ1-1; TRBD1 is a possible D gene (6 bases). CDR1 is LNHDA and CDR2 is SQIVND in the germline V gene (reference sequence). V was pared by 6 bases and J by 11 bases, with 16 bases between. The CDR3 totals 12 residues. The CDR3 sequence is CASSRAGVEAFF. In DNA form, the CDR3 reads TGTGCCAGTAGCAGGGCAGGGGTGGAGGCTTTCTTT. Combining the CDR3 with reference TRBV19 and TRBJ1-1 gives the whole variable domain DGGITQSPKYLFRKEGQNVTLSCEQNLNHDAMYWYRQDPGQGLRLIYYSQIVNDFQKGDIAEGYSVSREKKESFPLTVTSAQKNPTAFYLCASSRAGVEAFFGQGTRLTVV.

This clone was recorded once. CDR3 residues: CASSPGLGEKLFF. The DNA for the CDR3 is TGTGCCAGCAGTCCAGGGTTGGGGGAAAAACTGTTTTTT. V is TRBV25-1 and J is TRBJ1-4; a weak D match, TRBD1 (5 bases). CDR3 length: 13 amino acids. Germline CDR1 and CDR2: MGHDK and SYGVNS. Trimming cost V 5 bases and J 8 bases, with 12 bases left between them.